Reported below is one T cell receptor (delta chain). What antigen it recognizes has not been identified. No base-level quality is on record; no much larger clone is a single base apart. V drops 3 bases and J drops 0 bases, leaving 32 bases in between. From the cysteine up to the phenylalanine, the CDR3 has a length of 22 residues. The DNA shown is the 66-base CDR3, in frame from base 1. CDR1 and CDR2, per the germline V gene, are TSWWSYY and QGS. This sample was taken from a study of delta chains in infants with herpesvirus infections (dated 2023 in TCRdb). Study-level background: From birth, the study prospectively followed a Ugandan infant birth cohort to characterize gammadelta T cell responses to primary cytomegalovirus (CMV) infection. In infants who were infected with CMV after birth, the study searched for a public fetal Vdelta1/Vgamma8 gammadelta TCR clonotype. gammadelta TCRs were sequenced from PBMC obtained from roughly 20 CMV-infected infants (one congenitally infected) and several CMV-uninfected infants for whom sufficient sample was available. By approximate age, the infant blood samples fell into groups of 1.5, 4, 8 and 12 months. Previously published Belgian fetal and cord blood gammadelta TCR data were included only for comparison and were not generated in this cohort.

Points the paper makes about the study in general: In CMV-uninfected infants, the public clonotype might still exist at levels below the detection limit. The authors acknowledged a small sample size and a lack of race- or environment-matched controls, because almost all Ugandans acquire CMV before adulthood. Detection of the public clonotype was limited to the first time point after infection, and the public clonotype was not found in uninfected infants or in infants infected after 120 days. Public-clonotype frequency among Vdelta1 cells appeared to correlate inversely with age at infection and decayed rapidly, seemingly not persisting beyond about 2 months. Of approximately 17 CMV-infected infants, several carried the public Vdelta1 clonotype: three infants infected postnatally before 120 days of age and the congenitally infected infant.

The protocol used for the library was RT-PCR. To generate TCR cDNA, PBMC RNA underwent reverse transcription with SuperScript II using gamma-chain- and delta-chain-specific primers. cDNA was purified with AMPure XP beads, amplified, and indexed with Illumina adapters using the Nextera XT Index Kit. Sequencing of the gammadelta TCR libraries was done on an Illumina MiSeq using a V2 300-cycle kit. The paper's processing steps were these. Using MiXCR v2.1.12, CDR3 sequences were assembled, and reads were mapped onto D, J and V genes obtained from GenBank. Repertoire analyses of the CDR3 clonotypes were performed with VDJtools v1.2.1. Clone calls in TCRdb were regenerated from the public reads with CATT, after which identical DNA sequences shared one row. TCRdb, not the authors, supplied the V and J calls. For this sample the table gives approximately 1,500 delta-chain clones, of which about a third were detected only once. The top ten clones comprise roughly 9.1% of the sample.

Pregnant women receiving prenatal care in Kampala, Uganda, were recruited, and the infants of these women were enrolled, with documentation of maternal HIV status required. Families received weekly visits, and collection of infant clinical information, oral swabs and peripheral blood began at 6 weeks of age and continued every 4 months after that. Blood was drawn into heparin tubes, and PBMC were separated by Ficoll-Paque density gradient centrifugation and then cryopreserved. The rearranged chain carries TRDV1 and TRDJ1, with a tentative D gene TRDD2 over 7 matching bases. This receptor was identified in a human donor who was a Ugandan infant, either HIV-exposed or HIV-unexposed (not recorded which). The input for sequencing was peripheral blood, taken at time point 1 of longitudinal follow-up. For the CDR3, the sequence is CALGDAGLPSWWGLAYTDKLIF. The sequenced DNA: TGTGCTCTTGGGGACGCTGGCCTTCCTTCTTGGTGGGGGCTGGCTTACACCGATAAACTCATCTTT.